These 6 T cell receptor beta chains came from one sample sequenced in a study of regulatory T cells in long-lasting Graves disease. To make TCR beta libraries, researchers used iRepertoire HTBI primers and Arm-PCR of CDR3 regions. TCRdb reprocessed the multiplex PCR reads with MiXCR, giving one entry per CDR3 protein. The sample holds hundreds of thousands of distinct CDR3 sequences, roughly 16% seen once. Time point defined: newly diagnosed GD, antithyroid drugs for less than 3 months. PBMCs were the source of the RNA used for TCR sequencing. Another study also made use of these data, one on T cells in Graves' hyperthyroidism and ophthalmopathy.

The source material was peripheral blood mononuclear cells (PBMCs), sampled at new diagnosis, from a patient treated with antithyroid drugs. These receptor sequences come from a woman aged 35-60 years with Graves disease.

This clonotype was counted only a few times. In nucleotides, the CDR3 is TGTGCCAGCAGCGCCAGCCTTAGGGGTGATGGCTACACCTTC. It specifies CASSASLRGDGYTF. The chain carries TRBV7-2 and TRBJ1-2; D perhaps matches TRBD1 (5 bases). The germline V gene has CDR1 SGHTA and CDR2 FQGNSA. The length of the CDR3 is 14 residues. V lost 5 bases to trimming and J lost 6 bases, with 16 bases between them. The entire variable domain, with the rest obtained from reference TRBV7-2 and TRBJ1-2, is as follows: GAGVSQSPSNKVTEKGKDVELRCDPISGHTALYWYRQSLGQGLEFLIYFQGNSAPDKSGLPSDRFSAERTGGSVSTLTIQRTQQEDSAVYLCASSASLRGDGYTFGSGTRLTVV.

Regarding this clonotype: At one end the junction does not follow the germline gene, possibly because of a read error. The V and J genes are TRBV11-2 and TRBJ1-6; D is unresolved. In germline, CDR1 is SGHAT, CDR2 FQNNGV. The CDR3 length is 17 residues. DNA for the CDR3: TGCGCCAGCAGCCATCCCCTTTGGGGCTCCTATAATTCACCCCTCCACTTT. Translating gives CASSHPLWGSYNSPLHF. Using reference TRBV11-2 and TRBJ1-6 for the parts outside the CDR3, the full variable domain is EAGVAQSPRYKIIEKRQSVAFWCNPISGHATLYWYQQILGQGPKLLIQFQNNGVVDDSQLPKDRFSAERLKGVDSTLKIQPAKLEDSAVYLCASSHPLWGSYNSPLHFGNGTRLTVT.

This clonotype was seen many times. The genes are TRBV18 and TRBJ1-5, with 8 bases that match TRBD1. The CDR3 runs to 13 residues. Losses at the gene ends were 8 bases for V and 7 bases for J; bases not matched to a gene: 7. Germline V CDR1 and CDR2: KGHSH, LQKENI. Written as DNA, the CDR3 is TGTGCCAGCCCGGGACAGGTAGGACAGCCCCAGCATTTT. Translating gives CASPGQVGQPQHF.

A note on this clonotype: This could be a read error, since a much larger clone is one nucleotide away. This chain links TRBV6-5 with TRBJ1-2; 9 bases fit TRBD1. The V gene's germline CDR1 is MNHEY and CDR2 SVGAGI. The CDR3 totals 15 residues. With V trimmed by 2 bases and J by 3 bases, 4 bases remained unmatched. CDR3 DNA sequence: TGTGCCAGCAGTTACGCGGGACAGGGATACTATGGCTACACCTTC. It encodes CASSYAGQGYYGYTF.

This clonotype was counted a single time. This may stem from a read error, because a much larger clone lies one nucleotide away. This chain links TRBV12-3 or TRBV12-4 with TRBJ2-4; no reliable D call. The length of the CDR3 is 14 residues. V was pared by 3 bases and J by 10 bases, with 16 bases between. The CDR3 is CASSFLGGDGIQYF. In nucleotides, the CDR3 is TGTGCCAGCAGTTTCCTGGGCGGCGATGGGATTCAGTACTTC.

In its sample, this clonotype was seen many times. The V gene is TRBV2, the J gene TRBJ2-7; 9 positions match TRBD1. Germline values: CDR1 SNHLY, CDR2 FYNNEI. The V segment lost 5 bases and the J segment 2 bases; nucleotides outside the gene matches: 7. CDR3 length: 15 amino acids. DNA for the CDR3: TGTGCCAGCAGTTTTACCGGGACAGGGACCTACGAGCAGTACTTC. Translating it yields CASSFTGTGTYEQYF.